What follows is one TCR beta chain and its context. Its cognate antigen is unknown. Total RNA was isolated from whole blood that had not been fractionated. It was the library that attached unique molecular identifiers to individual cDNA molecules. TCRdb passed the reads through MiXCR, listing each CDR3 protein once. The sample records about 120,000 distinct CDR3 sequences, about 7.7% being singletons. The sample originates from a study of human T cells and chemical hapten exposure. Study information: Small differences in pooled library volume mainly drove the variation in TCR yields per sample.

Notes on the study in general: Sensitization with DPC brought no change to TCRs above 1 in 1000 in frequency.

Germline-derived CDR1 and CDR2 are SQVTM and ANQGSEA. V was shortened by 7 bases and J by 6 bases, with 9 bases between the two germline ends. The CDR3 contains 10 residues. The sequence came from a human donor in good health. Some clones in this sample may be carry-over from other donors' samples. The sequenced sample was whole blood. V usage is TRBV29-1 and J usage is TRBJ1-1; D is ambiguous. For the CDR3, the DNA is TGCAGCGCTAACATCCCTGAAGCTTTCTTT. Protein sequence: CSANIPEAFF.